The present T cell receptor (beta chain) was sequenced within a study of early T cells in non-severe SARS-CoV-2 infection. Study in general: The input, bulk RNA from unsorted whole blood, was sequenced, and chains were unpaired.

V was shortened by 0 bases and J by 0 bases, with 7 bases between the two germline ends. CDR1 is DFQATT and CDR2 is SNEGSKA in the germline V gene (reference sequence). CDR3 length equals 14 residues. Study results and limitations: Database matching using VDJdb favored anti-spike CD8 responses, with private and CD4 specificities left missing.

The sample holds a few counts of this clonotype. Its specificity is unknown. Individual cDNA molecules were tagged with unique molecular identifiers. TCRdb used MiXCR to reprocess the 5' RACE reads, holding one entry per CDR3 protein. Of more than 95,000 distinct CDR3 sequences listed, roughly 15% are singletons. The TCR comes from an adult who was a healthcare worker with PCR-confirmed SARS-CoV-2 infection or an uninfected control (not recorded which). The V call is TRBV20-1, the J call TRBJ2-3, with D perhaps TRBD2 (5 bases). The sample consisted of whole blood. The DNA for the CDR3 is TGCAGTGCTAGAGATGAGGGTAGCACAGATACGCAGTATTTT. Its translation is CSARDEGSTDTQYF.